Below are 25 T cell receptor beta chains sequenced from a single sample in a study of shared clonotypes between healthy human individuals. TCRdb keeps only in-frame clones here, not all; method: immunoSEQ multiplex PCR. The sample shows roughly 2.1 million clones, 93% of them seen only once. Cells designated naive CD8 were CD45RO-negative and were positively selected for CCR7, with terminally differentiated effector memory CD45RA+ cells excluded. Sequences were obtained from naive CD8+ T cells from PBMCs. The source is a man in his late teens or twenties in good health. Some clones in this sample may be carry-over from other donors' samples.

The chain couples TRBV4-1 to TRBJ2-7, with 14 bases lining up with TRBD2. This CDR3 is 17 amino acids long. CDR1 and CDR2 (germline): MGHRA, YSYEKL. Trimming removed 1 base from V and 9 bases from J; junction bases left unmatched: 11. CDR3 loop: CASSQGPGLAGEGGQYF. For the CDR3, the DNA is TGCGCCAGCAGCCAAGGGCCGGGACTAGCGGGAGAGGGGGGGCAGTACTTC.

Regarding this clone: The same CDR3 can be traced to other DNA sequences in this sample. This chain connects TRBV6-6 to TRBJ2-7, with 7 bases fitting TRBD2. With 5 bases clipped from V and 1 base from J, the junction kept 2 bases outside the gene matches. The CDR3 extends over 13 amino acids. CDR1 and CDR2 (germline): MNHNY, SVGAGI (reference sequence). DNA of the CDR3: TGTGCCAGCAGTGGGAGGGATTCCTACGAGCAGTACTTC. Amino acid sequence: CASSGRDSYEQYF.

CDR3 DNA sequence: TGCGCCAGCAGCCAAGTTTGGCGAGATACGCAGTATTTT. Translating it yields CASSQVWRDTQYF. This chain connects TRBV4-1 to TRBJ2-3, with no clear D. In germline, CDR1 is MGHRA, CDR2 YSYEKL. The CDR3 extends over 13 amino acids. V was clipped by 1 base and J by 5 bases, with 7 bases between them.

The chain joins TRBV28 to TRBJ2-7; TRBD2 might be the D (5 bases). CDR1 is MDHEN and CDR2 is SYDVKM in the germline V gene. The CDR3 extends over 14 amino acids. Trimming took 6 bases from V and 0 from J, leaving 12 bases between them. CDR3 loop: CASRPARDSYEQYF. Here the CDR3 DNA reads TGTGCCAGCAGGCCTGCCCGGGACTCCTACGAGCAGTACTTC.

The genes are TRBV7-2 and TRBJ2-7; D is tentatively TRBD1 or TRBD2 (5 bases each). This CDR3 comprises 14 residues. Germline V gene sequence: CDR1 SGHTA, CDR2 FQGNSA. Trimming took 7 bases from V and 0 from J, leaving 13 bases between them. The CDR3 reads CASNEAGSSYEQYF. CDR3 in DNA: TGTGCCAGCAACGAAGCAGGGAGCTCCTACGAGCAGTACTTC. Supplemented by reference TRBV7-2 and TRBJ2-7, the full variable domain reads GAGVSQSPSNKVTEKGKDVELRCDPISGHTALYWYRQSLGQGLEFLIYFQGNSAPDKSGLPSDRFSAERTGGSVSTLTIQRTQQEDSAVYLCASNEAGSSYEQYFGPGTRLTVT.

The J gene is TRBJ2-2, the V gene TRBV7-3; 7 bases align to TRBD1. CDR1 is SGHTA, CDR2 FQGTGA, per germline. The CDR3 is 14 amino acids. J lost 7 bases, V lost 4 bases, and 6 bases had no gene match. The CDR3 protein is CASSSMTGIGELFF. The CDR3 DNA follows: TGTGCCAGCAGCTCCATGACAGGGATCGGGGAGCTGTTTTTT.

The CDR3 coding sequence is TGTGCCAGCTTCGGGACAGCTGACTACGAGCAGTACTTC. Translated, it gives CASFGTADYEQYF. The chain uses TRBV7-9 and TRBJ2-7; 7 bases agree with TRBD1. The CDR3 runs 13 residues. Germline CDR1 reads SEHNR; CDR2 reads FQNEAQ (reference sequence). V dropped 8 bases and J dropped 3; count of bases not matched to a gene: 7.

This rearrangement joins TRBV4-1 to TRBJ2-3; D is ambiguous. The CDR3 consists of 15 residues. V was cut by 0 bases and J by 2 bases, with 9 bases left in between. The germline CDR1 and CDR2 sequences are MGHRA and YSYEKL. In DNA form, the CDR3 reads TGCGCCAGCAGCCAAGACGGGCAGTTCACAGATACGCAGTATTTT. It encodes CASSQDGQFTDTQYF.

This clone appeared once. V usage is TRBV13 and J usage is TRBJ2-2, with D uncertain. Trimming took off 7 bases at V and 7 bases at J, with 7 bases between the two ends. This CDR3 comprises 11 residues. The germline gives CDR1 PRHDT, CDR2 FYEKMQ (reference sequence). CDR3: CASTPGGELFF. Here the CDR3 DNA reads TGTGCCAGCACCCCCGGCGGGGAGCTGTTTTTT.

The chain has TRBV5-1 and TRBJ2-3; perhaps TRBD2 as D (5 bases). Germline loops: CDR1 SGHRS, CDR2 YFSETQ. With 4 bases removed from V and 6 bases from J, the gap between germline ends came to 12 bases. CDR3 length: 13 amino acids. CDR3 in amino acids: CASSPSPGDTQYF. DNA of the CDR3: TGCGCCAGCAGCCCCAGCCCGGGGGATACGCAGTATTTT.

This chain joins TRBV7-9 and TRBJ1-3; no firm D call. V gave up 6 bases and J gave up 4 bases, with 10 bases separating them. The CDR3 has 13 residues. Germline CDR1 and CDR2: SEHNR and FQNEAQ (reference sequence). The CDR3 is CASRDFEGNTIYF. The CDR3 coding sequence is TGTGCCAGCAGGGATTTTGAGGGAAACACCATATATTTT. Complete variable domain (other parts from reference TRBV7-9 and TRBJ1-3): DTGVSQNPRHKITKRGQNVTFRCDPISEHNRLYWYRQTLGQGPEFLTYFQNEAQLEKSRLLSDRFSAERPKGSFSTLEIQRTEQGDSAMYLCASRDFEGNTIYFGEGSWLTVV.

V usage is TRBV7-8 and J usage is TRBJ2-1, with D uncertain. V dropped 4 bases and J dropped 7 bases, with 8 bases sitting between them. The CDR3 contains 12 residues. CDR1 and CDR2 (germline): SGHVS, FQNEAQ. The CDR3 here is CASSSSKNEQFF. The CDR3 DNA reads TGTGCCAGCAGCTCCAGCAAGAATGAGCAGTTCTTC.

The CDR3 region is CASSQQGAKNIQYF. The CDR3 DNA follows: TGTGCCAGCAGCCAGCAGGGGGCCAAAAACATTCAGTACTTC. This chain links TRBV7-9 with TRBJ2-4, with D tentatively TRBD1 (6 bases). Trimming removed 5 bases from V and 1 base from J, with 9 bases in between. The CDR3 is made up of 14 amino acids. Per the germline V gene, CDR1 is SEHNR and CDR2 is FQNEAQ (reference sequence).

CDR3 protein: CASRLTSGSFNEQFF. As DNA, the CDR3 is TGTGCCAGCAGACTAACTTCCGGGAGCTTCAATGAGCAGTTCTTC. The V and J genes are TRBV25-1 and TRBJ2-1; D perhaps matches TRBD2 (6 bases). The germline V gene encodes CDR1 MGHDK and CDR2 SYGVNS. V was shortened by 6 bases and J by 6 bases, with 18 bases between the two germline ends. This CDR3 has 15 amino acids.

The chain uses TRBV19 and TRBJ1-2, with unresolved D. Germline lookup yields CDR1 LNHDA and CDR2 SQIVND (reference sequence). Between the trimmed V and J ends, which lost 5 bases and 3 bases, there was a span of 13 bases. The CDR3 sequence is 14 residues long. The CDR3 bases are TGTGCCAGTAGTTCAGGCCCGGCATACTATGGCTACACCTTC. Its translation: CASSSGPAYYGYTF.

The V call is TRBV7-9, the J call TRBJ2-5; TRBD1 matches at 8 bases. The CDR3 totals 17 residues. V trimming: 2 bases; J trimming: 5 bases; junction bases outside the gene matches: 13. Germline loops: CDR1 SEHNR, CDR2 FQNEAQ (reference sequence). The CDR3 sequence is CASSLFVWPGGTETQYF. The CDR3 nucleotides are TGTGCCAGCAGCTTATTTGTCTGGCCAGGGGGCACGGAGACCCAGTACTTC.

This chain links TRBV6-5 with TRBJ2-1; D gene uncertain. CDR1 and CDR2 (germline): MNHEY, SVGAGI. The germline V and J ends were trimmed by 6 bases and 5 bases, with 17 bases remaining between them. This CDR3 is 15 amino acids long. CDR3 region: CASRALGSIHNEQFF. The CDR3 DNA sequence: TGTGCCAGCAGGGCCTTGGGTAGCATACACAATGAGCAGTTCTTC.

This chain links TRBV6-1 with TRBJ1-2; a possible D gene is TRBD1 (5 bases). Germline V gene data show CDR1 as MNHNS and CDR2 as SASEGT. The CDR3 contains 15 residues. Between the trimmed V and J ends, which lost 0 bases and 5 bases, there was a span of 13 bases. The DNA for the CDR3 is TGTGCCAGCAGTGAAGCCCGGACACGGCGGTATGGCTACACCTTC. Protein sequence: CASSEARTRRYGYTF.

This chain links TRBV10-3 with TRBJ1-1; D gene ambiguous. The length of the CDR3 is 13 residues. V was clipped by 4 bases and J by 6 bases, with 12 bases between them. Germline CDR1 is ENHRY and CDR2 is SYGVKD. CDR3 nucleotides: TGTGCCATCAGTGGGCTGGTGTCCTCTGAAGCTTTCTTT. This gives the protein CAISGLVSSEAFF.

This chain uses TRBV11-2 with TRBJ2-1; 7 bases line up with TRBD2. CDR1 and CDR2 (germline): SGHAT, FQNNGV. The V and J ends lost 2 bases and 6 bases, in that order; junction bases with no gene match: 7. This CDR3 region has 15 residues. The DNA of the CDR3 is TGTGCCAGCAGCTTACAGGGCGGGAGAACCAATGAGCAGTTCTTC. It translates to CASSLQGGRTNEQFF.

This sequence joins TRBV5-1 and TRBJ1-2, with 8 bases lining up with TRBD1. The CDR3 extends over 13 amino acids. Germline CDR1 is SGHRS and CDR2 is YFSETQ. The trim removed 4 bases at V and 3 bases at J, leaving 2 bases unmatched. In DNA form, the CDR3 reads TGCGCCAGCAGCCCGACAGGGGACTATGGCTACACCTTC. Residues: CASSPTGDYGYTF.

CDR3 coding DNA: TGTGCCAGCAGTTTGGAGGTGGGAGCGGGAGTGCCCGGGGAGCTGTTTTTT. Protein: CASSLEVGAGVPGELFF. The chain recombines TRBV27 with TRBJ2-2; 8 nucleotides agree with TRBD2. CDR1 MNHEY and CDR2 SMNVEV come from the germline V gene (reference sequence). V shed 3 bases, J shed 6 bases, and the junction held 12 bases outside the gene matches. CDR3 size: 17 residues.

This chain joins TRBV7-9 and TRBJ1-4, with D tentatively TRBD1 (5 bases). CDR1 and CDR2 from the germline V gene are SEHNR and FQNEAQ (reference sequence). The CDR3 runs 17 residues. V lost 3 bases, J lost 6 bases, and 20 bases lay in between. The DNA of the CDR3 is TGTGCCAGCAGCTTCTTCTTTGGGGCGGGTGGTGATGAAAAACTGTTTTTT. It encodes CASSFFFGAGGDEKLFF.

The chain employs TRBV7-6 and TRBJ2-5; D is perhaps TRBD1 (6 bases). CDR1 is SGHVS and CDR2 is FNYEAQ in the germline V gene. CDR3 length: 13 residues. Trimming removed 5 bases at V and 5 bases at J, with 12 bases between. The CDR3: CASSPRGLETQYF. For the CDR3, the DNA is TGTGCCAGCAGCCCTAGGGGGTTGGAGACCCAGTACTTC.

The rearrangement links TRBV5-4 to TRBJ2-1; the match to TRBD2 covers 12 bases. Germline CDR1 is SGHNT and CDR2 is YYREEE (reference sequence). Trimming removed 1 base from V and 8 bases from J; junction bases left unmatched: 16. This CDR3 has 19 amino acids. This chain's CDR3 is CASSLLASETSGRSYEQFF. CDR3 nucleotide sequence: TGTGCCAGCAGCTTGCTGGCCTCCGAAACTAGCGGGAGGTCGTATGAGCAGTTCTTC.